Presented here are 11 T cell receptor beta chains from one specimen sequenced in a study of CD8 T cells in Susac syndrome. After extraction with the RNeasy kit, roughly 0.5 to 1 ug of the RNA was reverse transcribed using random hexamers. MiXCR was run by TCRdb on the immunoSEQ multiplex PCR reads, yielding one entry per CDR3 protein. The sample includes 100,000 or so distinct CDR3 sequences, roughly 94% of them seen just once. Specimen: CD4+ T cells from PBMCs. These receptors were collected from a human donor with Susac syndrome.

The chain employs TRBV9 and TRBJ2-5; perhaps D is TRBD1 or TRBD2 (5 bases each). Germline V gives CDR1 SGDLS, CDR2 YYNGEE. There are 13 residues in the CDR3. V was trimmed by 0 bases and J by 4 bases, leaving 7 bases between them. CDR3 DNA: TGTGCCAGCAGCGTAGCTGGGGGAGAGACCCAGTACTTC. Protein: CASSVAGGETQYF.

This chain uses TRBV4-1 with TRBJ2-5; 11 bases line up with TRBD2. V gave up 4 bases and J gave up 0 bases; unmatched junction bases: 1. Germline V gene sequence: CDR1 MGHRA, CDR2 YSYEKL. CDR3 length equals 15 residues. This CDR3 reads CASSPSGGNQETQYF. Written as DNA, the CDR3 is TGCGCCAGCAGCCCTAGCGGGGGGAACCAAGAGACCCAGTACTTC.

The chain combines TRBV7-3 with TRBJ2-6; D might be TRBD1 (7 bases). CDR1 is SGHTA, CDR2 FQGTGA, per germline. The CDR3 is 17 residues long. Trimming pared 1 base from V and 3 bases from J, leaving 13 bases between. CDR3 coding DNA: TGTGCCAGCAGCTTAAGTGGAGGGGGCGGTGGGGCCAACGTCCTGACTTTC. This encodes CASSLSGGGGGANVLTF.

The rearrangement joins TRBV12-3 or TRBV12-4 to TRBJ2-5; TRBD1 agrees at 10 bases. J gave up 5 bases and V 6 bases, and 3 bases lay outside the gene matches. The CDR3 consists of 13 residues. The CDR3 bases are TGTGCCAGCAGCCCGACAGGGGGCGAGACCCAGTACTTC. This encodes CASSPTGGETQYF.

The chain links TRBV7-9 to TRBJ2-2; 8 nucleotides agree with TRBD2. This CDR3 has 15 residues. J was trimmed by 4 bases and V by 1 base; bases with no gene match: 2. Germline CDR1 and CDR2: SEHNR and FQNEAQ (reference sequence). The CDR3 here is CASSLGLAGTGELFF. CDR3 DNA: TGTGCCAGCAGCTTAGGTCTAGCGGGCACCGGGGAGCTGTTTTTT.

The chain employs TRBV5-6 and TRBJ2-7; D may correspond to TRBD1 or TRBD2 (5 bases each). The germline V gene encodes CDR1 SGHDT and CDR2 YYEEEE. Trimming took 1 base from V and 2 from J, leaving 10 bases between them. This CDR3 is 14 amino acids long. The DNA for the CDR3 is TGTGCCAGCAGCTTGACCGGGGCAGCCTACGAGCAGTACTTC. Residues: CASSLTGAAYEQYF.

The J gene is TRBJ1-2, the V gene TRBV19; D perhaps matches TRBD1 (6 bases). V lost 5 bases and J 8 bases, leaving 12 bases between the germline ends. Germline V gene sequence: CDR1 LNHDA, CDR2 SQIVND (reference sequence). The length of the CDR3 is 12 residues. CDR3 amino acids: CASSPQGSGYTF. CDR3 sequence (DNA): TGTGCCAGTAGTCCACAGGGTAGCGGCTACACCTTC. Filled out from reference TRBV19 and TRBJ1-2, the complete variable domain reads DGGITQSPKYLFRKEGQNVTLSCEQNLNHDAMYWYRQDPGQGLRLIYYSQIVNDFQKGDIAEGYSVSREKKESFPLTVTSAQKNPTAFYLCASSPQGSGYTFGSGTRLTVV.

The sample holds one count of this clonotype. This CDR3 is CASSLSARADTQYF. The CDR3 bases are TGTGCCAGCAGCTTATCGGCTAGGGCAGATACGCAGTATTTT. V and J are TRBV7-3 and TRBJ2-3, with D uncertain. The CDR3 runs to 14 residues. V lost 2 bases to trimming and J lost 4 bases, with 10 bases between them. The germline gives CDR1 SGHTA, CDR2 FQGTGA.

J is TRBJ1-5 and V is TRBV2, with D possibly TRBD1 on 5 matching bases. CDR1 and CDR2 from the germline V gene are SNHLY and FYNNEI. This CDR3 comprises 15 residues. V lost 6 bases, J lost 0 bases, and 12 bases lay in between. The CDR3 nucleotides are TGTGCCAGCAGCGGGACCGCCTATAGCAATCAGCCCCAGCATTTT. It yields the protein CASSGTAYSNQPQHF.

The rearrangement links TRBV29-1 to TRBJ2-7; 7 positions agree with TRBD1. The V and J ends lost 4 bases and 0 bases, in that order; junction bases with no gene match: 3. The germline gives CDR1 SQVTM, CDR2 ANQGSEA. This CDR3 is 13 amino acids long. Here the CDR3 DNA reads TGCAGCGTTGCGGGACAGACCTCCTACGAGCAGTACTTC. This sequence encodes CSVAGQTSYEQYF.

The chain couples TRBV19 to TRBJ2-3, with D hard to call. Per germline, CDR1 LNHDA and CDR2 SQIVND (reference sequence). Deletions cut 7 bases from V and 0 bases from J, with 11 bases between. CDR3 length: 14 amino acids. The CDR3 nucleotides are TGTGCCAGTAACGGGCAGATTAGCACAGATACGCAGTATTTT. It yields the protein CASNGQISTDTQYF.